One and the same sample provided the 23 T cell receptor beta chains below, sequenced in a study of T-cell reconstitution after alpha-beta-depleted transplantation in children. The authors prepared the TCRbeta library with unique molecular identifiers. TCRdb itself ran the PCR reads through MiXCR, one entry per CDR3 protein. Here the sample spans some 200,000 distinct CDR3 sequences, about 6% being singletons. The specimen was PBMCs, collected before TCRalphabeta/CD19-depleted stem cell transplant. Receptors were obtained from a girl under three years old with combined immunodeficiency, due to receive a stem cell transplant.

This clonotype was counted many times. CDR3 region: CASSPWATDTQYF. Written as DNA, the CDR3 is TGTGCCAGCTCACCATGGGCGACAGATACGCAGTATTTT. The chain joins TRBV18 to TRBJ2-3; D ambiguous. Germline assignment: CDR1 KGHSH and CDR2 LQKENI. V gave up 2 bases and J gave up 3 bases, with 6 bases separating them. CDR3 size: 13 residues.

The sample holds a few counts of this clonotype. This chain connects TRBV28 to TRBJ2-7; 7 bases fit TRBD1. CDR1 MDHEN and CDR2 SYDVKM come from the germline V gene. This CDR3 is built from 16 residues. V dropped 4 bases and J dropped 4; count of bases not matched to a gene: 13. The CDR3 sequence: CASSSPTGRSTYEQYF. DNA for the CDR3: TGTGCCAGCAGTTCGCCGACAGGGCGCAGCACTTACGAGCAGTACTTC.

Details on this clonotype: Being one base from a much bigger clone, this may be a read error. The chain uses TRBV3-1 and TRBJ2-7; D gene uncertain. The germline V gene has CDR1 LGHDT and CDR2 YNNKEL (reference sequence). The CDR3 spans 11 residues. Here the CDR3 reads CASSQMYEQNF. CDR3 sequence (DNA): TGTGCCAGCAGCCAGATGTACGAGCAGAACTTC.

The table lists this clonotype with many counts. J is TRBJ1-4 and V is TRBV29-1; perhaps TRBD1 as D (5 bases). The V end lost 3 bases, the J end lost 12 bases, and 11 bases lay between the germline ends. CDR1 is SQVTM and CDR2 is ANQGSEA in the germline V gene. This CDR3 has 11 residues. The CDR3 region has the DNA TGCAGCGTTGATCTGGCGGGACAACTGTTTTTT. This gives the protein CSVDLAGQLFF. The complete variable domain, with remaining parts taken from reference TRBV29-1 and TRBJ1-4, reads SAVISQKPSRDICQRGTSLTIQCQVDSQVTMMFWYRQQPGQSLTLIATANQGSEATYESGFVIDKFPISRPNLTFSTLTVSNMSPEDSSIYLCSVDLAGQLFFGSGTQLSVL.

This clonotype came up a few times. Mismatch with germline at one junction end may stem from a read error. This chain links TRBV20-1 with TRBJ1-2, with D possibly being TRBD1 (5 bases). This CDR3 is built from 17 residues. CDR1 DFQATT and CDR2 SNEGSKA come from the germline V gene (reference sequence). The CDR3 bases are TGCTGTGCTAGAGATTCTCAGGGTTCAGGAGCTAACTATGGCTACACCTTC. It yields the protein CCARDSQGSGANYGYTF.

The chain carries TRBV20-1 and TRBJ2-1; unclear D gene. The CDR3 contains 17 residues. The germline V gene encodes CDR1 DFQATT and CDR2 SNEGSKA (reference sequence). The CDR3 loop reads CCASAILADPLYNEQFF. In nucleotides, the CDR3 is TGCTGCGCTAGTGCTATTCTTGCCGACCCACTTTACAATGAGCAGTTCTTC.

This clonotype came up many times. The CDR3 coding sequence is TGTGCCAGCAGCGTAGCCGGGGAGGATGAGCAGTTCTTC. It specifies CASSVAGEDEQFF. This sequence joins TRBV9 and TRBJ2-1; TRBD2 is a possible D gene (6 bases). CDR1 and CDR2 (germline): SGDLS, YYNGEE. CDR3 size: 13 residues. Between the trimmed V and J ends, which lost 0 bases and 8 bases, there was a span of 9 bases.

At least ten counts were recorded for this clonotype. The CDR3 loop reads CSARYTGGAEAFF. The CDR3 coding sequence is TGCAGTGCTAGATATACAGGGGGGGCTGAAGCTTTCTTT. The gene calls are TRBV20-1 and TRBJ1-1; 8 nucleotides line up with TRBD1. J gave up 6 bases and V 2 bases, and 5 bases lay outside the gene matches. This CDR3 region has 13 residues. Per germline, CDR1 DFQATT and CDR2 SNEGSKA (reference sequence).

This chain joins TRBV20-1 and TRBJ1-1, with 9 nucleotides matching TRBD1. The CDR3 length is 17 residues. Germline V gene lookup returns CDR1 DFQATT and CDR2 SNEGSKA (reference sequence). V trimming: 6 bases; J trimming: 0 bases; junction bases outside the gene matches: 14. The CDR3 DNA follows: TGCAGTGCCCAGGAGACAGGGGGTGTTTTTATGAACACTGAAGCTTTCTTT. This gives the protein CSAQETGGVFMNTEAFF.

This clonotype appeared many times. This chain connects TRBV14 to TRBJ2-7; 7 nucleotides align to TRBD1. The trim removed 0 bases at V and 3 bases at J, leaving 5 bases unmatched. This CDR3 comprises 15 residues. The germline gives CDR1 SGHDN, CDR2 FVKESK. As DNA, the CDR3 is TGTGCCAGCAGCCAAGATCTGACAGGGTACTACGAGCAGTACTTC. Translating gives CASSQDLTGYYEQYF. The whole variable domain, filled in from reference TRBV14 and TRBJ2-7, reads EAGVTQFPSHSVIEKGQTVTLRCDPISGHDNLYWYRRVMGKEIKFLLHFVKESKQDESGMPNNRFLAERTGGTYSTLKVQPAELEDSGVYFCASSQDLTGYYEQYFGPGTRLTVT.

The table lists this clonotype with many counts. CDR3 coding DNA: TGTGCCAGCAGTTTATTAACCTTTGACCTCGCTTTTTACGAGCAGTACTTC. It encodes CASSLLTFDLAFYEQYF. The V call is TRBV28, the J call TRBJ2-7; no clear D. The CDR3 contains 17 residues. V was clipped by 1 base and J by 4 bases, with 20 bases between them. Germline V gives CDR1 MDHEN, CDR2 SYDVKM.

The DNA of the CDR3 is TGTGCCAGCAGCGGCCGAACCCCGGACCGCTTCAATGAGCAGTTCTTC. Encoded protein: CASSGRTPDRFNEQFF. The chain recombines TRBV11-2 with TRBJ2-1; D unclear. The CDR3 extends over 16 amino acids. The V end was cut by 5 bases, the J end by 6 bases, with 20 bases between. The V gene's germline CDR1 is SGHAT and CDR2 FQNNGV.

V gene TRBV7-6 combines with J gene TRBJ2-6; D not resolved. The CDR3 totals 16 residues. V lost 5 bases and J 0 bases, leaving 11 bases between the germline ends. Germline CDR1 reads SGHVS; CDR2 reads FNYEAQ. The CDR3 region has the DNA TGTGCCAGCAGCCCCCTACCCGTCTCTGGGGCCAACGTCCTGACTTTC. This translates into CASSPLPVSGANVLTF.

Ten or more counts support this clonotype. This rearrangement joins TRBV29-1 to TRBJ2-6; D not resolved. V was shortened by 0 bases and J by 3 bases, with 12 bases between the two germline ends. The CDR3 has 16 residues. The germline gives CDR1 SQVTM, CDR2 ANQGSEA. CDR3 amino acids: CSVEDRWVNGANVLTF. Written as DNA, the CDR3 is TGCAGCGTTGAAGATCGATGGGTAAATGGGGCCAACGTCCTGACTTTC.

Ten or more counts support this clonotype. This rearrangement joins TRBV5-1 to TRBJ2-1; no clear D gene. Trimming cost V 2 bases and J 1 base, with 7 bases left between them. Germline V CDR1 and CDR2: SGHRS, YFSETQ. The CDR3 loop spans 14 amino acids. CDR3 sequence (DNA): TGCGCCAGCAGCTTCCCGGAATCCTACAATGAGCAGTTCTTC. This translates into CASSFPESYNEQFF.

This clonotype has ten or more counts. The chain employs TRBV12-3 or TRBV12-4 and TRBJ2-7; D may be TRBD1 (6 bases). V was pared by 4 bases and J by 3 bases, with 10 bases between. The CDR3 extends over 13 amino acids. CDR3 sequence reads: CASSSQGFYEQYF. Here the CDR3 DNA reads TGTGCCAGCAGTTCTCAGGGGTTCTACGAGCAGTACTTC.

This clonotype was seen ten or more times. The chain has TRBV7-2 and TRBJ2-2, with 7 bases aligning to TRBD2. Germline V gene lookup returns CDR1 SGHTA and CDR2 FQGNSA. The CDR3 consists of 16 residues. Trimming took 4 bases from V and 2 from J; bases not matched to a gene: 7. The CDR3 spells CASSSRGGGNTGELFF. CDR3 in DNA: TGTGCCAGCAGCTCCCGCGGGGGAGGTAACACCGGGGAGCTGTTTTTT.

This clonotype came up many times. This chain connects TRBV7-2 to TRBJ2-2, with 9 bases matching TRBD1. The J segment lost 3 bases and the V segment lost 5 bases, leaving 4 bases of the junction unmatched. Germline values: CDR1 SGHTA, CDR2 FQGNSA. This CDR3 is 15 amino acids long. CDR3 residues: CASSPRTGDTGELFF. DNA of the CDR3: TGTGCCAGCAGCCCACGGACAGGGGACACCGGGGAGCTGTTTTTT.

This clonotype was picked up many times. The V call is TRBV20-1, the J call TRBJ1-2; D is unclear. CDR1 DFQATT and CDR2 SNEGSKA come from the germline V gene (reference sequence). This CDR3 is 13 amino acids long. The V end lost 4 bases, the J end lost 4 bases, and 13 bases lay between the germline ends. The CDR3 region has the DNA TGCAGTGCTACCATTTCACCCATCTATGGCTACACCTTC. Protein sequence: CSATISPIYGYTF.

This clonotype was picked up many times. The V gene is TRBV5-1, the J gene TRBJ2-3, with D uncertain. Trimming removed 1 base from V and 0 bases from J, with 12 bases in between. There are 16 residues in the CDR3. Germline V CDR1 and CDR2: SGHRS, YFSETQ. The DNA of the CDR3 is TGCGCCAGCAGCTTGACCGTCCTAACTAGCACAGATACGCAGTATTTT. As protein: CASSLTVLTSTDTQYF.

This clonotype appeared many times. The chain has TRBV29-1 and TRBJ1-2, with 7 nucleotides matching TRBD1. After removal of 0 bases from V and 7 bases from J, the junction contained 8 bases not matched to a gene. CDR1 SQVTM and CDR2 ANQGSEA come from the germline V gene. The CDR3 is made up of 14 amino acids. CDR3 sequence: CSVEDWMTGFGYTF. As DNA, the CDR3 is TGCAGCGTTGAAGACTGGATGACAGGGTTTGGCTACACCTTC.

The chain combines TRBV7-9 with TRBJ1-3; 8 bases line up with TRBD1. The CDR3 is made up of 15 amino acids. J was trimmed by 0 bases and V by 3 bases; bases with no gene match: 1. Germline-derived CDR1 and CDR2 are SEHNR and FQNEAQ (reference sequence). DNA for the CDR3: TGTGCCAGCAGCTTCCAGGGGGCCTCTGGAAACACCATATATTTT. Its translation is CASSFQGASGNTIYF.

This clonotype was recorded many times. The V call is TRBV9, the J call TRBJ2-7, with D possibly matching TRBD2 (6 bases). Trimming stripped 1 base from V and 0 bases from J, with 11 bases between. CDR3 length equals 15 residues. Per the germline V gene, CDR1 is SGDLS and CDR2 is YYNGEE. The CDR3 DNA reads TGTGCCAGCAGCGTAACCGGGGGTCCCTCCTACGAGCAGTACTTC. This sequence encodes CASSVTGGPSYEQYF.